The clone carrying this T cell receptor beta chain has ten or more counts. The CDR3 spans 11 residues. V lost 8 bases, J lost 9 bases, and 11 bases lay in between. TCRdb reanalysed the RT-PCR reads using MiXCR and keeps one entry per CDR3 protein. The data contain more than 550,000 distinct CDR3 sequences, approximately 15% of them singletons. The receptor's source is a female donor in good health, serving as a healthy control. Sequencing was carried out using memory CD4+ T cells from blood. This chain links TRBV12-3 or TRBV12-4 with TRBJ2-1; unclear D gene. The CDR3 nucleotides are TGTGCCAGCGGCAAGCTCCCTGAGCAGTTCTTC. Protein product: CASGKLPEQFF.